Following are 2 T cell receptor beta chains from one sample sequenced in a study of T cell responses to AZD1222 COVID-19 vaccine. The method was immunoSEQ multiplex PCR; TCRdb's version includes in-frame clones alone and lacks a portion of them. Of about 84,000 clones detected, approximately 85% appear once; the ten largest clones hold about 10%. This specimen was peripheral blood, taken 28 days after the second AZD1222 dose. The source of these receptors is an adult who received the AZD1222 COVID-19 vaccine.

The V gene is TRBV7-8, the J gene TRBJ2-5; tentative D call: TRBD1 (6 bases). The CDR3 length is 14 residues. The germline V and J ends were trimmed by 0 bases and 4 bases, with 9 bases remaining between them. Germline CDR1 reads SGHVS; CDR2 reads FQNEAQ. The CDR3, as DNA: TGTGCCAGCAGCTTAGCTGGGGGCGCAGAGACCCAGTACTTC. Amino acid sequence: CASSLAGGAETQYF.

This chain uses TRBV10-2 with TRBJ1-1, with 9 bases identical to TRBD1. V lost 6 bases and J lost 1; bases outside the gene matches: 6. This CDR3 has 15 residues. Germline CDR1 and CDR2: WSHSY and SAAADI. In DNA form, the CDR3 reads TGCGCCAGCAGAGAATCGGGACAGGGGAACACTGAAGCTTTCTTT. Translated: CASRESGQGNTEAFF.